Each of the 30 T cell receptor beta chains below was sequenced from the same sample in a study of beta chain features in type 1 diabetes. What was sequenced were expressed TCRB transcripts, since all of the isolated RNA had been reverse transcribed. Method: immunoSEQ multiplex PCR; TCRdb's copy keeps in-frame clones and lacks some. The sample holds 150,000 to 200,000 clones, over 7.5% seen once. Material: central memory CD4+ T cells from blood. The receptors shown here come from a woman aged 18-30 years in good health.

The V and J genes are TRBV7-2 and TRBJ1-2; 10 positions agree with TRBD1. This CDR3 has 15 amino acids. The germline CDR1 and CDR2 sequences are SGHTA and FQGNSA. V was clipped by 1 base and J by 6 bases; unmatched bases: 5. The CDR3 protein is CASSLGGDRGNGYTF. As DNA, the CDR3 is TGTGCCAGCAGCTTAGGGGGGGACAGGGGAAATGGCTACACCTTC.

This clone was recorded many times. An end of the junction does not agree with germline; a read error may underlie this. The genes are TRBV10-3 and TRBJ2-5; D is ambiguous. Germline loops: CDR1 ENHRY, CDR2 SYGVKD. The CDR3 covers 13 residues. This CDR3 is CAISESNQETQYF. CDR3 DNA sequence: TGTGCCATCAGTGAGTCCAACCAGGAGACCCAGTACTTC.

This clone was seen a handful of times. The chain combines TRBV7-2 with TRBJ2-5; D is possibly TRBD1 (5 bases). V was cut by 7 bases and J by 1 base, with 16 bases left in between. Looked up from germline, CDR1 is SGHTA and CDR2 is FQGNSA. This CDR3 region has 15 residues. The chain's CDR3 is CASTFLGQLQETQYF. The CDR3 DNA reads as TGTGCCAGCACCTTCTTGGGGCAGCTCCAAGAGACCCAGTACTTC.

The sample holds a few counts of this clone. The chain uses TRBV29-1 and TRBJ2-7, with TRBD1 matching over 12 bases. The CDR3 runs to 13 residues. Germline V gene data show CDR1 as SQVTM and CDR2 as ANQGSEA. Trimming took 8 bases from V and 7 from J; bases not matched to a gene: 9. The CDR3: CSIRGQGAWEQYF. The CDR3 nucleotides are TGCAGCATTCGGGGACAGGGGGCCTGGGAGCAGTACTTC.

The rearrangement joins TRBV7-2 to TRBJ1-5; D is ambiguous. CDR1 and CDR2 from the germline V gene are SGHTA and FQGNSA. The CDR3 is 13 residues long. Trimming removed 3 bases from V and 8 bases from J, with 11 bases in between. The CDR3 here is CASSFGVGKPQHF. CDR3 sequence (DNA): TGTGCCAGCAGCTTTGGAGTCGGGAAGCCCCAGCATTTT.

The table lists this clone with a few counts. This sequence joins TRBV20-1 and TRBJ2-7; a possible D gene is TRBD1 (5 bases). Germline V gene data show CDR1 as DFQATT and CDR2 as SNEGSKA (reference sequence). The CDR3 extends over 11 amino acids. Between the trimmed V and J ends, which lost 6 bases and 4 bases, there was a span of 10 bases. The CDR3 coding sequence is TGCAGTGCCCAGCAGGGATACGAGCAGTACTTC. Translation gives CSAQQGYEQYF.

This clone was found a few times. CDR3 amino acids: CASGGASSYNEQFF. The CDR3 DNA reads TGTGCCAGCGGGGGGGCTAGCTCCTACAATGAGCAGTTCTTC. The chain has TRBV11-3 and TRBJ2-1, with a weak D call TRBD2 (7 bases). Trimming took 8 bases from V and 0 from J, leaving 11 bases between them. CDR3 size: 14 residues. Germline lookup yields CDR1 SGHNT and CDR2 YENEEA.

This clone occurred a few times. The CDR3 sequence: CASSVRTGGDYEQYF. The CDR3 DNA is TGTGCCAGTAGTGTACGGACAGGAGGGGACTACGAGCAGTACTTC. V usage is TRBV19 and J usage is TRBJ2-7, with a possible D match to TRBD1 (7 bases). The V and J ends lost 5 bases and 3 bases respectively, with 17 bases between them. The CDR3 is 15 amino acids. Germline CDR1 and CDR2: LNHDA and SQIVND (reference sequence).

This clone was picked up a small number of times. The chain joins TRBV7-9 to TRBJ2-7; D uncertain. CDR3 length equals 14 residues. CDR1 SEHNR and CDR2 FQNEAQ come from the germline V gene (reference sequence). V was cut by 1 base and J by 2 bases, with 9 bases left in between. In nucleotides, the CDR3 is TGTGCCAGCAGCTTAGATCGGGTCCCCTACGAGCAGTACTTC. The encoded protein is CASSLDRVPYEQYF.

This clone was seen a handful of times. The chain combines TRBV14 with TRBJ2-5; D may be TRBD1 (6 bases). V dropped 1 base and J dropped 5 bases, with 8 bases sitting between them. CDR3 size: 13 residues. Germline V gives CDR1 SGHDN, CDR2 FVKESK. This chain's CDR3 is CASSQGQGETQYF. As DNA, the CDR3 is TGTGCCAGCAGCCAAGGGCAGGGGGAGACCCAGTACTTC.

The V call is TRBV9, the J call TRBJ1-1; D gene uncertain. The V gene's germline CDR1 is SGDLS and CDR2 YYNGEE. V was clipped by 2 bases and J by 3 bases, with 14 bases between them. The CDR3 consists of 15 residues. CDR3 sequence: CASSVQATRDTEAFF. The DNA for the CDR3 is TGTGCCAGCAGCGTGCAGGCAACTAGGGACACTGAAGCTTTCTTT.

CDR3 in amino acids: CSASRENEQFF. In DNA, the CDR3 is TGCAGTGCTAGTCGGGAGAATGAGCAGTTCTTC. V and J are TRBV20-1 and TRBJ2-1, with D possibly matching TRBD2 (6 bases). The CDR3 length is 11 residues. Trimming stripped 3 bases from V and 7 bases from J, with 7 bases between. CDR1 is DFQATT, CDR2 SNEGSKA, per germline (reference sequence).

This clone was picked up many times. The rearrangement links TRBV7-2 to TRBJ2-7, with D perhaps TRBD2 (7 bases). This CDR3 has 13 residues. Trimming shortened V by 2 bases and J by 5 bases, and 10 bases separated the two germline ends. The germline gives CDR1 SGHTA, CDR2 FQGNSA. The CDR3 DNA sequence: TGTGCCAGCAGCTTACGGGGGGCCAACGAGCAGTACTTC. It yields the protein CASSLRGANEQYF.

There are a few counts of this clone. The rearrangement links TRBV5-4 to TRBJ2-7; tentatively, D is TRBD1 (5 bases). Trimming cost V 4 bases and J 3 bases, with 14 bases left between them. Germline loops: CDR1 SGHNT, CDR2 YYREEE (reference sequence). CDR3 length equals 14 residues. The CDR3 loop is CASSTRQGVYEQYF. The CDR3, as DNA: TGTGCCAGCAGCACCCGCCAGGGTGTCTACGAGCAGTACTTC.

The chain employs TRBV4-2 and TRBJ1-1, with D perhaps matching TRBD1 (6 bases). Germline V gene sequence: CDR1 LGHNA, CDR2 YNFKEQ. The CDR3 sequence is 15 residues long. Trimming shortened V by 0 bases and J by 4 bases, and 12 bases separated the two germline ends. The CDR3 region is CASSQDPAGVTEAFF. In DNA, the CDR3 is TGTGCCAGCAGCCAAGATCCCGCAGGGGTCACTGAAGCTTTCTTT.

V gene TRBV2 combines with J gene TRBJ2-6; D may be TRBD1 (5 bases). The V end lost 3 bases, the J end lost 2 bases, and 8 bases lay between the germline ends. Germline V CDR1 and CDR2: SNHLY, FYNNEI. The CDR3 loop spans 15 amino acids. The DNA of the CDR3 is TGTGCCAGCAGTGAGGACAACACTGGGGCCAACGTCCTGACTTTC. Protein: CASSEDNTGANVLTF.

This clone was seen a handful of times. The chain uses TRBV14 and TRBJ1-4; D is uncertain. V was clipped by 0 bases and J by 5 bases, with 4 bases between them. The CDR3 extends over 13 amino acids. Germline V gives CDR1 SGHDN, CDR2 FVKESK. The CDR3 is CASSQDLNEKLFF. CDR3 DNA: TGTGCCAGCAGCCAAGACCTCAATGAAAAACTGTTTTTT.

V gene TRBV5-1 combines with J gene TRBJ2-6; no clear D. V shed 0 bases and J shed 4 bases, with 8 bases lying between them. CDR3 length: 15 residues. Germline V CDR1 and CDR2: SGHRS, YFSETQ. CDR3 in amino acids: CASSLGQSGANVLTF. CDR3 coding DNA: TGCGCCAGCAGCTTGGGTCAGTCCGGGGCCAACGTCCTGACTTTC.

CDR3 protein: CASSSSGGPETQYF. The CDR3 DNA follows: TGTGCCAGCAGCTCTAGCGGGGGACCGGAGACCCAGTACTTC. The J gene is TRBJ2-5, the V gene TRBV7-9; 10 nucleotides match TRBD2. There are 14 residues in the CDR3. Germline V gene lookup returns CDR1 SEHNR and CDR2 FQNEAQ (reference sequence). V shed 4 bases and J 5 bases; nucleotides not matched to a gene: 4.

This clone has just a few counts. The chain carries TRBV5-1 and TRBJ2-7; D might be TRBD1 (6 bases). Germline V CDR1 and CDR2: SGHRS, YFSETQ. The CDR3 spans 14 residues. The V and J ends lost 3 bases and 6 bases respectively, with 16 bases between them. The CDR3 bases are TGCGCCAGCAGCTCCCCGGGACAAACGGTCGAGCAGTACTTC. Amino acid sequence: CASSSPGQTVEQYF.

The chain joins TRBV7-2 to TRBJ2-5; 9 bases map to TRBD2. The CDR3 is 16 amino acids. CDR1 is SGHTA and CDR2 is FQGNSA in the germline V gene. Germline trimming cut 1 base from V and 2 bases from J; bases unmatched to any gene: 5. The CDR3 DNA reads TGTGCCAGCAGCTTAGGTAGACTAGCGGTTCAAGAGACCCAGTACTTC. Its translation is CASSLGRLAVQETQYF. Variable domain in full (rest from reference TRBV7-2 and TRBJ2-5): GAGVSQSPSNKVTEKGKDVELRCDPISGHTALYWYRQSLGQGLEFLIYFQGNSAPDKSGLPSDRFSAERTGGSVSTLTIQRTQQEDSAVYLCASSLGRLAVQETQYFGPGTRLLVL.

The CDR3 nucleotides read TGTGCCAGCAGTTACTCGTTTGGGGCCAGTAATGAAAAACTGTTTTTT. Protein product: CASSYSFGASNEKLFF. This chain joins TRBV6-6 and TRBJ1-4; maybe TRBD1 (5 bases). From germline, CDR1 is MNHNY and CDR2 SVGAGI (reference sequence). This CDR3 contains 16 residues. V was clipped by 0 bases and J by 4 bases, with 12 bases between them.

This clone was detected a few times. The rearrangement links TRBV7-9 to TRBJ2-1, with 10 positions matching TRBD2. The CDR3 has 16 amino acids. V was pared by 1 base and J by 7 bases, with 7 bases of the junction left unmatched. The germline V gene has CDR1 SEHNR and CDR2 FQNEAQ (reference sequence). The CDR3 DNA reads TGTGCCAGCAGCTTAGGCTTTAGCGGGAGGAGGAATGAGCAGTTCTTC. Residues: CASSLGFSGRRNEQFF.

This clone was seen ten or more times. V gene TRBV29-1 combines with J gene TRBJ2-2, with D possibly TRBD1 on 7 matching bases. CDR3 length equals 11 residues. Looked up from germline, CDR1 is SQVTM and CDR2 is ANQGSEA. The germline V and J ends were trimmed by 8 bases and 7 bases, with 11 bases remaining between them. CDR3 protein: CSIQGGGELFF. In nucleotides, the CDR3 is TGCAGCATCCAGGGGGGCGGGGAGCTGTTTTTT.

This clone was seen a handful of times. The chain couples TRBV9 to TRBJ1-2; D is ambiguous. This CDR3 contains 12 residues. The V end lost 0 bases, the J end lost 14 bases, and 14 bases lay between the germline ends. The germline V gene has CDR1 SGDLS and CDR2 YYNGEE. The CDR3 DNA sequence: TGTGCCAGCAGCGTAGAGGAGGGAACGGGGACCTTC. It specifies CASSVEEGTGTF. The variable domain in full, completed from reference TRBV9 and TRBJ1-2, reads DSGVTQTPKHLITATGQRVTLRCSPRSGDLSVYWYQQSLDQGLQFLIQYYNGEERAKGNILERFSAQQFPDLHSELNLSSLELGDSALYFCASSVEEGTGTFGSGTRLTVV.

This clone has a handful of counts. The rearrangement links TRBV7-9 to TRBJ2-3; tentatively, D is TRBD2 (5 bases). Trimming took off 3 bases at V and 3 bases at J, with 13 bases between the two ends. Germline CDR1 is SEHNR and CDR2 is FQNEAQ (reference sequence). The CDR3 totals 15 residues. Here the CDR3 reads CASSFGIKSTDTQYF. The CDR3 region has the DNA TGTGCCAGCAGCTTCGGGATAAAATCGACAGATACGCAGTATTTT.

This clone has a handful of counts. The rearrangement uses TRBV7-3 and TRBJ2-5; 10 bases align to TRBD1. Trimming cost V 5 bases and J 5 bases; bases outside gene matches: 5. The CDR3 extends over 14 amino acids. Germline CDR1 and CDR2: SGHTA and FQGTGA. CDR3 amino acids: CASSPGQGGETQYF. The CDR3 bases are TGTGCCAGCAGCCCCGGACAGGGGGGGGAGACCCAGTACTTC.

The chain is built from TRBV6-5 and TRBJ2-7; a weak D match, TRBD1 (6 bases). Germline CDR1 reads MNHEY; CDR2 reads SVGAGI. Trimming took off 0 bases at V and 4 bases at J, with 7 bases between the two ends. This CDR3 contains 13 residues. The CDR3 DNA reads TGTGCCAGCAGTTACTCACAGGGTTACGAGCAGTACTTC. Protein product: CASSYSQGYEQYF.

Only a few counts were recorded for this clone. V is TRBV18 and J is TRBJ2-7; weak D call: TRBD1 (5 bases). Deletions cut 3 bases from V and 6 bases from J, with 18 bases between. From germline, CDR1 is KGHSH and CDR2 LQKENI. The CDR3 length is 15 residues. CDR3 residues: CASSPLAQQGSEQYF. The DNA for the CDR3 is TGTGCCAGCTCACCCTTAGCCCAGCAGGGTAGCGAGCAGTACTTC.

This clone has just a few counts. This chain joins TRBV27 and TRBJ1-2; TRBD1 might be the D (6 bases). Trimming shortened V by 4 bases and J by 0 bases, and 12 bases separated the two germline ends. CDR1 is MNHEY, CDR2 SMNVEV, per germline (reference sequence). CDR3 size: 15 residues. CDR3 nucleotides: TGTGCCAGCAGTTCCCAGGGGAGCCCTAACTATGGCTACACCTTC. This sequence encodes CASSSQGSPNYGYTF.